The rows below give T cell receptor beta chains drawn from one sample of a study of regulatory T cells in long-lasting Graves disease. TCRdb itself ran the multiplex PCR reads through MiXCR, one entry per CDR3 protein. The sample has about 620,000 distinct CDR3 sequences; roughly 15% are singletons. The sample was also linked to a second study, of T cells in Graves' hyperthyroidism and ophthalmopathy.

Specimen: peripheral blood mononuclear cells (PBMCs), collected at new diagnosis, from a patient treated with antithyroid drugs. Receptors were obtained from a woman aged 25 to 39 with Graves disease. Both conserved end residues are part of each CDR3. The order of the fields is J gene, V gene, D gene, clone size, CDR3 length, CDR3 protein, CDR3 DNA. A D gene is named only where the DNA matches it firmly. The size entry is marked missing in some rows and otherwise reads once, few, many or a size class.

TRBJ2-5 TRBV6-1 . few 12 CASNLPQETQYF TGTGCCAGCAATCTCCCCCAAGAGACCCAGTACTTC
TRBJ2-7 TRBV12-3/TRBV12-4 TRBD1 many 14 CASRHSDRAYEQYF TGTGCCAGCAGACACTCTGACAGGGCCTACGAGCAGTACTTC
TRBJ2-7 TRBV29-1 TRBD2 many 13 CSVAGNPSYEQYF TGCAGCGTAGCGGGGAACCCCTCCTACGAGCAGTACTTC
TRBJ2-7 TRBV7-9 TRBD2 . 15 CASSPGTSRAYEQYF TGTGCCAGCAGCCCTGGGACTAGCCGAGCCTACGAGCAGTACTTC
TRBJ2-1 TRBV2 TRBD1 many 16 CASMGRETGVYGEQFF TGTGCCAGCATGGGGAGAGAGACAGGGGTGTACGGTGAGCAGTTCTTC
TRBJ1-2 TRBV28 . . 13 CASSLQPDYGYTF TGTGCCAGCAGTTTACAGCCAGACTATGGCTACACCTTC
TRBJ2-7 TRBV7-6 . . 13 CASRPPQGYEQYF TGTGCCAGCAGGCCACCCCAAGGATACGAGCAGTACTTC
TRBJ2-5 TRBV28 . many 14 CAIQRGGGQETQYF TGTGCCATTCAACGAGGGGGGGGGCAGGAGACCCAGTACTTC
TRBJ2-1 TRBV6-1 . once 16 CASRSRTESSYNEQFF TGTGCCAGCAGGAGTCGGACAGAGAGCTCCTACAATGAGCAGTTCTTC
TRBJ2-3 TRBV6-1 . many 13 CASTNRPLDTQYF TGTGCCAGCACCAACCGACCCTTAGATACGCAGTATTTT
TRBJ1-5 TRBV28 . many 12 CASRKSNQPQHF TGTGCCAGTAGGAAATCCAATCAGCCCCAGCATTTT
TRBJ1-6 TRBV28 TRBD1 many 16 CATGLRGRIFQSPLHF TGTGCCACCGGGCTCAGGGGGCGAATATTTCAATCACCCCTCCACTTT
TRBJ2-3 TRBV3-1 . many 14 CASSQEPRPDTQYF TGTGCCAGCAGCCAAGAGCCCAGACCAGATACGCAGTATTTT
TRBJ2-7 TRBV20-1 TRBD1 . 14 CSADRDRGSGEQYF TGCAGTGCTGACCGGGACAGGGGAAGTGGTGAGCAGTACTTC
TRBJ1-1 TRBV4-1 . many 12 CASSQVGTEAFF TGTGCCAGCAGCCAGGTTGGTACTGAAGCTTTCTTT
TRBJ2-7 TRBV9 . few 15 CASSARGLSGGEQYF TGTGCCAGCAGCGCCCGAGGACTATCCGGGGGCGAGCAGTACTTC
TRBJ2-1 TRBV5-1 TRBD1 many 13 CASSYDRDNEQFF TGCGCCAGCAGCTATGACAGGGACAATGAGCAGTTCTTC
TRBJ2-1 TRBV7-2 . few 17 CASSPRPGGSKGNEQFF TGTGCCAGCAGCCCACGACCGGGGGGCTCCAAGGGCAATGAGCAGTTCTTC
TRBJ2-7 TRBV18 TRBD1 few 15 CASSPPAGQGTEQYF TGTGCCAGCTCACCACCCGCCGGACAGGGGACCGAGCAGTACTTC
TRBJ2-3 TRBV7-3 TRBD2 few 16 CASSPGAGAGTDTQYF TGTGCCAGCAGCCCGGGAGCGGGAGCTGGCACAGATACGCAGTATTTT
TRBJ2-3 TRBV6-9 TRBD2 few 15 CASSYLGLAGDQQYF TGTGCCAGCAGTTACTTGGGACTAGCGGGAGACCAGCAGTATTTT
TRBJ1-2 TRBV7-2 . many 12 CASSHSEGVYTF TGTGCCAGCAGCCACTCAGAGGGGGTGTACACCTTC
TRBJ2-7 TRBV27 . once 15 CASSPPLGYSYEQYF TGTGCCAGCAGTCCGCCGTTAGGGTACTCCTACGAGCAGTACTTC
TRBJ2-7 TRBV28 . many 15 CASSESRRGTYEQYF TGTGCCAGCAGTGAAAGTCGCAGGGGTACCTACGAGCAGTACTTC
TRBJ2-5 TRBV11-2 TRBD1 few 17 CASSLGQGNLYQETQYF TGTGCCAGCAGCTTAGGACAGGGGAACCTGTACCAAGAGACCCAGTACTTC
TRBJ2-3 TRBV9 TRBD2 . 17 CASSVGGTGGITDTQYF TGTGCCAGCAGCGTAGGCGGAACGGGAGGTATCACAGATACGCAGTATTTT
TRBJ2-1 TRBV11-3 TRBD2 many 16 CASSAGTSGAYNEQFF TGTGCCAGCAGCGCCGGGACTAGCGGAGCCTACAATGAGCAGTTCTTC
TRBJ1-4 TRBV7-9 TRBD1 few 17 CASSLGGTGANGEKLFF TGTGCCAGCAGCTTAGGCGGGACAGGGGCCAACGGGGAAAAACTGTTTTTT
TRBJ1-1 TRBV19 . many 15 CASSRYGAENTEAFF TGTGCCAGTAGTCGGTATGGGGCGGAGAACACTGAAGCTTTCTTT
TRBJ1-1 TRBV6-5 . many 17 CASSYSKIGRGGTEAFF TGTGCCAGCAGTTACTCTAAAATCGGCAGGGGAGGCACTGAAGCTTTCTTT
TRBJ1-2 TRBV12-3/TRBV12-4 . few 13 CASKPGQYYGYTF TGTGCCAGCAAACCCGGACAGTACTATGGCTACACCTTC
TRBJ1-5 TRBV15 . few 14 CATSRDQGHQPQHF TGTGCCACCAGCAGAGATCAGGGGCATCAGCCCCAGCATTTT
TRBJ2-1 TRBV19 TRBD1 . 15 CASSNTGQGNNEQFF TGTGCCAGTAGTAACACGGGACAGGGTAACAATGAGCAGTTCTTC
TRBJ2-3 TRBV3-1 . few 14 CASNLGGRMDTQYF TGTGCCAGCAACCTGGGGGGGCGGATGGATACGCAGTATTTT
TRBJ1-6 TRBV30 . few 15 CAWSRGGGWNSPLHF TGTGCCTGGAGTCGGGGAGGAGGTTGGAATTCACCCCTCCACTTT
TRBJ2-7 TRBV29-1 . many 12 CSVDTRLGEQYF TGCAGCGTTGACACCCGTCTGGGCGAGCAGTACTTC
TRBJ1-1 TRBV19 TRBD1 many 13 CASSYRGQDEAFF TGTGCCAGTAGTTACAGGGGGCAAGATGAAGCTTTCTTT
TRBJ1-1 TRBV20-1 . . 12 CSAPDSGIEAFF TGCAGTGCCCCAGACAGCGGGATAGAAGCTTTCTTT
TRBJ1-6 TRBV6-2/TRBV6-3 . few 13 CASGSNGNSPLHF TGTGCCAGCGGGTCGAATGGCAATTCACCCCTCCACTTT
TRBJ1-1 TRBV6-2/TRBV6-3 . . 13 CASGSQRNTEAFF TGTGCCAGCGGTTCACAGCGGAACACTGAAGCTTTCTTT
TRBJ1-5 TRBV20-1 TRBD1 . 14 CSANRDRGLQPQHF TGCAGTGCAAACCGGGACAGGGGGCTGCAGCCCCAGCATTTT
TRBJ1-5 TRBV2 . many 14 CASSWTVSNQPQHF TGTGCCAGCAGTTGGACAGTTAGCAATCAGCCCCAGCATTTT
TRBJ1-2 TRBV6-2/TRBV6-3 . . 14 CAIIRKTVVSGYTF TGTGCCATCATCCGAAAGACAGTCGTCTCTGGCTACACCTTC